The rows below give T cell receptor beta chains drawn from one sample of a study of T-cell reconstitution after alpha-beta-depleted transplantation in children. TCRdb redid the calling of the PCR reads with MiXCR, one entry per CDR3 protein. The data show hundreds of thousands of distinct CDR3 sequences, with 15% to 20% seen just once and 5% held by the top ten. The sequenced sample was PBMCs, mostly from graft donor cells, obtained 360 days after TCRalphabeta/CD19-depleted stem cell transplant. The receptors shown here come from a male patient aged 10 to 17 who had a stem cell transplant for acute lymphoblastic leukemia, so the T cells may come from the graft donor. The conserved cysteine and the conserved F or W are not part of the CDR3 here.

v_gene,j_gene,CDR3aa
TRBV29-1,TRBJ2-1,SVGLVGYNEQF
TRBV9,TRBJ2-7,ASSPGTSDPYEQY
TRBV20-1,TRBJ2-1,SARDTKLYNEQF
TRBV3-1,TRBJ1-1,ASSQGQLNTEAF
TRBV2,TRBJ1-6,ASIRTGGPNSPLH
TRBV7-3,TRBJ2-3,ASSQLGGYTDTQY
TRBV7-2,TRBJ2-3,ASSLRRTDTQY
TRBV5-1,TRBJ2-7,ASSPDPGLSYEQY
TRBV5-1,TRBJ2-6,ASSLRRQGSLLSGANVLT
TRBV5-1,TRBJ2-7,ASSLAVAGGYVFHEQY
TRBV24-1,TRBJ2-1,ATSDRDRGSNEQF
TRBV7-8,TRBJ2-1,ASSFPFRLAGGGEQF
TRBV5-6,TRBJ2-7,ASTPPGAQYEQY
TRBV29-1,TRBJ2-2,SVVPGDVTGELF
TRBV7-2,TRBJ2-5,ASSTGGVDETQY
TRBV4-2,TRBJ1-4,ASSQAGTGGEKLF
TRBV29-1,TRBJ2-1,SVVRNGGREGQF
TRBV5-1,TRBJ2-7,ASSLSGPPYEQY
TRBV5-1,TRBJ2-1,ASRAPGTSSYNEQF
TRBV12-3/TRBV12-4,TRBJ2-2,ASRGRTTGELF
TRBV5-1,TRBJ2-2,ASRLAGTGELF
TRBV7-8,TRBJ2-1,ASSSLVALKPDGQF
TRBV12-3/TRBV12-4,TRBJ2-1,ASSRDLGVYNEQF
TRBV29-1,TRBJ2-7,SVELQAHYEQY
TRBV6-2/TRBV6-3,TRBJ2-3,ASSSLDRGRTTDTQY
TRBV5-1,TRBJ1-1,ASSLDPGGVPEAF
TRBV12-3/TRBV12-4,TRBJ2-6,ASSLGGFDSGANVLT
TRBV5-1,TRBJ2-7,ASSLEQGLASYEQY
TRBV2,TRBJ2-5,ASSGVAAEETQY
TRBV5-1,TRBJ2-5,ASSSLPGHQETQY
TRBV27,TRBJ2-2,ASTGGLRVTGELF
TRBV11-2,TRBJ2-1,ASSARLDGRYNEQF
TRBV20-1,TRBJ1-1,SARAWDHL
TRBV15,TRBJ2-2,ATSPRREDTGELF
TRBV5-1,TRBJ1-6,ASSLSTGRRNSPLH
TRBV29-1,TRBJ2-2,SVGGRTTGELF
TRBV10-3,TRBJ1-2,AISEQGQGNYGYT
TRBV11-3,TRBJ2-1,ASSPSGSYNEQF
TRBV5-1,TRBJ2-1,ASSLAGLADYNEQF
TRBV4-1,TRBJ2-1,ASSRTVSSSYNEQF
TRBV21-1,TRBJ1-5,GQLQPQH
TRBV7-3,TRBJ1-3,ASSPQTRSGNTIY
TRBV7-3,TRBJ1-1,ASSYSTGGVAF
TRBV5-1,TRBJ2-7,ASSPEREPYEQY
TRBV6-1,TRBJ1-2,ASRTGAGGYGYT
TRBV4-1,TRBJ2-7,ASSQWASYEQY
TRBV20-1,TRBJ2-7,SANPGQDKAYEQY